Shown below are 18 T cell receptor beta chains from a single sample sequenced in a study of T cells in Graves' hyperthyroidism and ophthalmopathy. The source material, RNA transcripts, was used to amplify TCR beta CDR3 regions. Primed by the HTBI set, a first-round RT-PCR was run on the TCR CDR3. TCRdb analysed the multiplex PCR reads with MiXCR anew, one entry per CDR3 protein. This table has 350,000 to 450,000 distinct CDR3 sequences, over 13% appearing once. Input material: blood. These receptors came from a man aged 45-65 years with Graves' ophthalmopathy.

This clonotype has just a few counts. V is TRBV30 and J is TRBJ2-5, with TRBD1 identical over 8 bases. V lost 0 bases and J lost 5; bases outside the gene matches: 8. Per the germline V gene, CDR1 is GTSNPN and CDR2 is SVGIG (reference sequence). The CDR3 contains 15 residues. The CDR3 protein is CAWSVSRGLRETQYF. In DNA, the CDR3 is TGTGCCTGGAGTGTATCCAGGGGGCTTAGGGAGACCCAGTACTTC.

This clonotype was recorded many times. V is TRBV11-2 and J is TRBJ2-6, with 9 bases that match TRBD2. Trimming at V came to 4 bases and at J to 1 base, leaving 2 bases not matched to a gene. The length of the CDR3 is 16 residues. Germline CDR1 SGHAT, CDR2 FQNNGV. CDR3: CASSSLAGSGANVLTF. CDR3 coding DNA: TGTGCCAGCAGCTCGCTAGCGGGATCTGGGGCCAACGTCCTGACTTTC.

This clonotype was picked up a small number of times. J is TRBJ2-1 and V is TRBV6-2 or TRBV6-3; D remains ambiguous. The germline V gene has CDR1 MNHEY and CDR2 SVGEGT. V was cut by 2 bases and J by 0 bases, with 11 bases left in between. The CDR3 consists of 16 residues. In DNA form, the CDR3 reads TGTGCCAGCAGTTACGACGGGTCTGGCTCCTACAATGAGCAGTTCTTC. Amino acid sequence: CASSYDGSGSYNEQFF.

The table lists this clonotype with many counts. The chain links TRBV12-3 or TRBV12-4 to TRBJ2-1; D not certain. V lost 7 bases and J lost 4, with 8 bases in between. This CDR3 is built from 12 residues. The CDR3 sequence is CASTERYNEQFF. DNA for the CDR3: TGTGCCAGCACCGAAAGATACAATGAGCAGTTCTTC.

J is TRBJ2-1 and V is TRBV30; tentative D call: TRBD2 (6 bases). Germline values: CDR1 GTSNPN, CDR2 SVGIG (reference sequence). There are 13 residues in the CDR3. V gave up 5 bases and J gave up 14 bases, with 22 bases separating them. The CDR3 coding sequence is TGTGCCTGGGGGCCCTGGGGGGTGGAACGGGAGTTCTTC. This sequence encodes CAWGPWGVEREFF.

In its sample, this clonotype was seen once. The V gene is TRBV9, the J gene TRBJ2-1, with TRBD1 identical over 10 bases. The CDR3 extends over 16 amino acids. Trimming at V came to 3 bases and at J to 5 bases, leaving 8 bases not matched to a gene. The germline gives CDR1 SGDLS, CDR2 YYNGEE. In nucleotides, the CDR3 is TGTGCCAGCAGCGCCACCGGGACAGGGGTCGACAATGAGCAGTTCTTC. It codes for CASSATGTGVDNEQFF. Supplemented by reference TRBV9 and TRBJ2-1, the full variable domain reads DSGVTQTPKHLITATGQRVTLRCSPRSGDLSVYWYQQSLDQGLQFLIQYYNGEERAKGNILERFSAQQFPDLHSELNLSSLELGDSALYFCASSATGTGVDNEQFFGPGTRLTVL.

The J gene is TRBJ2-3, the V gene TRBV6-2 or TRBV6-3, with 7 bases lining up with TRBD1. Germline V lookup: CDR1 MNHEY, CDR2 SVGEGT. The CDR3 runs to 17 residues. V lost 0 bases, J lost 4 bases, and 10 bases stayed unmatched. CDR3 sequence reads: CASSYSEGGIRPDTQYF. CDR3 DNA sequence: TGTGCCAGCAGTTACTCCGAAGGGGGCATCCGGCCAGATACGCAGTATTTT.

The chain joins TRBV7-9 to TRBJ2-2; D remains ambiguous. The V and J ends lost 1 base and 5 bases respectively, with 11 bases between them. CDR3 length equals 15 residues. Germline CDR1 reads SEHNR; CDR2 reads FQNEAQ (reference sequence). CDR3 loop: CASSLESMGTGELFF. The CDR3 DNA reads as TGTGCCAGCAGCTTAGAGTCGATGGGAACCGGGGAGCTGTTTTTT.

The V gene is TRBV7-2, the J gene TRBJ1-2; D is ambiguous. The germline gives CDR1 SGHTA, CDR2 FQGNSA. Trimming took off 3 bases at V and 0 bases at J, with 5 bases between the two ends. This CDR3 is built from 13 residues. The CDR3 nucleotides are TGTGCCAGCAGCTTCCGGGCTAACTATGGCTACACCTTC. Translating it yields CASSFRANYGYTF.

This clonotype was recorded many times. The rearrangement links TRBV30 to TRBJ2-6; 8 nucleotides align to TRBD2. From germline, CDR1 is GTSNPN and CDR2 SVGIG (reference sequence). With 7 bases clipped from V and 0 bases from J, the junction kept 8 bases outside the gene matches. The CDR3 loop spans 16 amino acids. DNA for the CDR3: TGTGCCTCGGGGGGGGGAAGCGGCTCTGGGGCCAACGTCCTGACTTTC. Its translation: CASGGGSGSGANVLTF.

This clonotype was counted between two and nine times. V gene TRBV18 combines with J gene TRBJ2-2, with TRBD1 as a possible D gene (6 bases). In germline, CDR1 is KGHSH, CDR2 LQKENI. The CDR3 runs to 16 residues. Between the trimmed V and J ends, which lost 0 bases and 0 bases, there was a span of 8 bases. CDR3 nucleotides: TGTGCCAGCTCACCACCGAACAGGGCGAACACCGGGGAGCTGTTTTTT. Its protein is CASSPPNRANTGELFF.

The J gene is TRBJ2-5, the V gene TRBV24-1; the D is unclear. The CDR3 contains 13 residues. The germline V gene encodes CDR1 KGHDR and CDR2 SFDVKD. Trimming removed 3 bases at V and 5 bases at J, with 9 bases between. CDR3 in DNA: TGTGCCACCAGTGATCCTTTGCGGGAGACCCAGTACTTC. Translation: CATSDPLRETQYF.

As regards this clonotype: A much larger clone lies one base from this, so it may be a read error. The chain joins TRBV6-1 to TRBJ1-2; D ambiguous. The CDR3 length is 15 residues. The V end lost 6 bases, the J end lost 2 bases, and 16 bases lay between the germline ends. Germline values: CDR1 MNHNS, CDR2 SASEGT. The CDR3 region is CASSTTELANYGYTF. CDR3 sequence (DNA): TGTGCCAGCAGCACAACAGAACTTGCAAACTATGGCTACACCTTC.

This clonotype came up many times. V is TRBV29-1 and J is TRBJ2-5; D gene ambiguous. The CDR3 has 11 residues. Trimming took off 3 bases at V and 4 bases at J, with 6 bases between the two ends. Per the germline V gene, CDR1 is SQVTM and CDR2 is ANQGSEA. This CDR3 is CSVEVGETQYF. CDR3 sequence (DNA): TGCAGCGTTGAGGTGGGAGAGACCCAGTACTTC.

In its sample, this clonotype was seen many times. V and J are TRBV9 and TRBJ2-5; D may be TRBD2 (6 bases). Germline V CDR1 and CDR2: SGDLS, YYNGEE. The CDR3 is made up of 14 amino acids. V lost 3 bases to trimming and J lost 5 bases, with 14 bases between them. The chain's CDR3 is CASSDGLLSETQYF. CDR3 nucleotides: TGTGCCAGCAGCGACGGACTACTTTCGGAGACCCAGTACTTC.

The J gene is TRBJ1-6, the V gene TRBV2; D is uncertain. Between the trimmed V and J ends, which lost 8 bases and 0 bases, there was a span of 11 bases. The CDR3 totals 15 residues. Germline CDR1 SNHLY, CDR2 FYNNEI. DNA for the CDR3: TGTGCCAGCGAACGGACTAGCTCCTATAATTCACCCCTCCACTTT. Translation gives CASERTSSYNSPLHF.

This clonotype appeared many times. The chain couples TRBV6-1 to TRBJ2-1; TRBD1 agrees at 8 bases. The CDR3 contains 16 residues. CDR1 and CDR2 from the germline V gene are MNHNS and SASEGT. The trim removed 5 bases at V and 3 bases at J, leaving 9 bases unmatched. The CDR3 nucleotides read TGTGCCAGCAGTACTTACCAGGGGGCAAGCTACAATGAGCAGTTCTTC. This translates into CASSTYQGASYNEQFF.

This clonotype was recorded many times. The CDR3 is CASRQGAGNQPQHF. The CDR3 nucleotides are TGTGCCAGTAGACAGGGGGCAGGCAATCAGCCCCAGCATTTT. The genes are TRBV6-1 and TRBJ1-5, with 10 bases aligning to TRBD1. This CDR3 spans 14 amino acids. The ends lost 9 bases at V and 2 bases at J; junction bases unmatched: 4. Per germline, CDR1 MNHNS and CDR2 SASEGT.